This T cell receptor (beta chain) was documented in a study of blood T cell repertoires in COVID-19. Study overall: Samples of COVID-19 (acute and convalescent) were obtained from the United States, Italy and Spain. T cells, B-cell-depleted T cells, or PBMCs provided the cDNA or gDNA that served as material.

Germline V lookup: CDR1 SEHNR, CDR2 FQNEAQ (reference sequence). This CDR3 contains 14 residues. Trimming took 5 bases from V and 0 from J, leaving 7 bases between them. This clone was counted once. In the original workflow: Nucleated cell number was recorded as an estimate derived from reference gene primer amplification. Repertoires were generated with immunoSEQ multiplex PCR, while TCRdb's copy carries only in-frame clones and drops some. V and J calls and clone size are those listed in that table; D and trimming were worked out from the DNA. The sample consists of roughly 250,000 clones, about nine tenths of them appearing once.

Sequencing was performed on peripheral blood. The chain employs TRBV7-9 and TRBJ1-4; D unclear. This TCR came from a man in his sixties who had recovered from COVID-19. For the CDR3, the DNA is TGTGCCAGCAGCCCGTCGGCAACTAATGAAAAACTGTTTTTT. It encodes CASSPSATNEKLFF.